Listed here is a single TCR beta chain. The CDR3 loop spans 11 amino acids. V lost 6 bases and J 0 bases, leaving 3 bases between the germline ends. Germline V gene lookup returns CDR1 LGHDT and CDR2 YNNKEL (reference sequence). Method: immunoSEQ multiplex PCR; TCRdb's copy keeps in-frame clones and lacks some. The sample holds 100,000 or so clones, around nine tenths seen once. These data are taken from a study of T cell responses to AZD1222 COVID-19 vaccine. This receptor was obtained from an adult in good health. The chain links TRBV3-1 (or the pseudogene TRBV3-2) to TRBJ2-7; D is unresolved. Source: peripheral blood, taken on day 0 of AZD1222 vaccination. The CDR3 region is CASSRSYEQYF. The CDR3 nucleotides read TGTGCCAGCAGTCGCTCCTACGAGCAGTACTTC.